The 15 T cell receptor beta chains below all came from one sample that was sequenced in a study of cytomegalovirus exposure and HLA in healthy donors. Vbeta (60) and Jbeta (13) primers were used in the PCR. Assay used: immunoSEQ multiplex PCR; TCRdb lists only in-frame clones, some missing. This table holds more than 200,000 clones, 65% to 90% found once. Sample: PBMCs. Every receptor here comes from a girl between 10 and 17 years old in good health and CMV-seronegative.

This chain connects TRBV19 to TRBJ2-7; D is possibly TRBD2 (5 bases). The ends were cut back, 1 base at V and 5 bases at J, with 12 bases in the middle. The CDR3 is 14 amino acids. Per germline, CDR1 LNHDA and CDR2 SQIVND (reference sequence). CDR3 sequence reads: CASSIGGSLNEQYF. Written as DNA, the CDR3 is TGTGCCAGTAGTATAGGAGGGAGCCTCAACGAGCAGTACTTC.

The rearrangement links TRBV7-3 to TRBJ1-2, with no clear D. This CDR3 region has 13 residues. Per the germline V gene, CDR1 is SGHTA and CDR2 is FQGTGA. V was shortened by 5 bases and J by 5 bases, with 12 bases between the two germline ends. The CDR3 region is CASSDFLRYGYTF. CDR3 DNA: TGTGCCAGCAGCGACTTCCTTCGATATGGCTACACCTTC. The full variable domain, in which reference TRBV7-3 and TRBJ1-2 provide the parts outside the CDR3, is GAGVSQTPSNKVTEKGKYVELRCDPISGHTALYWYRQSLGQGPEFLIYFQGTGAADDSGLPNDRFFAVRPEGSVSTLKIQRTERGDSAVYLCASSDFLRYGYTFGSGTRLTVV.

The CDR3 loop is CASSLAGGSGEQYF. The CDR3 bases are TGTGCCAGCAGTCTTGCGGGAGGCTCGGGCGAGCAGTACTTC. V and J are TRBV25-1 and TRBJ2-7; 8 bases align to TRBD2. Germline V gene sequence: CDR1 MGHDK, CDR2 SYGVNS. With V trimmed by 5 bases and J by 6 bases, 9 bases remained unmatched. This CDR3 has 14 amino acids.

In this sample, this clone turned up once. The chain is built from TRBV27 and TRBJ2-7; 8 nucleotides align to TRBD2. The CDR3 length is 13 residues. CDR1 MNHEY and CDR2 SMNVEV come from the germline V gene (reference sequence). After removal of 4 bases from V and 2 bases from J, the junction contained 1 base not matched to a gene. The CDR3 protein is CASSYSGAYEQYF. The CDR3 DNA reads as TGTGCCAGCAGTTATAGCGGGGCCTACGAGCAGTACTTC.

The gene calls are TRBV5-1 and TRBJ1-3; D remains unclear. Between the trimmed V and J ends, which lost 2 bases and 0 bases, there was a span of 12 bases. CDR1 and CDR2 from the germline V gene are SGHRS and YFSETQ. The CDR3 consists of 16 residues. DNA of the CDR3: TGCGCCAGCAGCTTTTTCGACCGGAGCTCTGGAAACACCATATATTTT. Protein product: CASSFFDRSSGNTIYF.

In its sample, this clone was seen once. The gene calls are TRBV29-1 and TRBJ2-3; TRBD2 aligns across 8 bases. The V segment lost 7 bases and the J segment 3 bases; nucleotides outside the gene matches: 9. The length of the CDR3 is 14 residues. Per germline, CDR1 SQVTM and CDR2 ANQGSEA. The CDR3 spells CSGLRGVPTDTQYF. The CDR3 region has the DNA TGCAGCGGCCTGCGGGGGGTTCCGACAGATACGCAGTATTTT.

This rearrangement joins TRBV5-1 to TRBJ1-1; a possible D gene is TRBD1 (5 bases). The CDR3 sequence is 14 residues long. V was cut by 0 bases and J by 0 bases, with 6 bases left in between. Germline V lookup: CDR1 SGHRS, CDR2 YFSETQ. This chain's CDR3 is CASSLGGVNTEAFF. DNA of the CDR3: TGCGCCAGCAGCTTGGGGGGGGTGAACACTGAAGCTTTCTTT.

The chain couples TRBV5-1 to TRBJ2-7; TRBD1 matches 8 bases. The CDR3 runs 16 residues. Germline CDR1 is SGHRS and CDR2 is YFSETQ. The V and J ends lost 2 bases and 1 base, in that order; junction bases with no gene match: 8. CDR3 amino acids: CASSFSVTGASYEQYF. DNA for the CDR3: TGCGCCAGCAGCTTTTCCGTGACAGGGGCGTCCTACGAGCAGTACTTC.

The V and J genes are TRBV7-9 and TRBJ1-1; TRBD1 matches at 7 bases. Germline-derived CDR1 and CDR2 are SEHNR and FQNEAQ (reference sequence). V shed 6 bases and J 1 base; nucleotides not matched to a gene: 17. The CDR3 totals 18 residues. The CDR3 nucleotides are TGTGCCAGCAGTCCGGGACAGATAGGGATGGGAGGGAACACTGAAGCTTTCTTT. Its translation: CASSPGQIGMGGNTEAFF.

In DNA, the CDR3 is TGTGCCAGCAGTTTATCAAGGACGGGGGGGCCTGGTGGCTACACCTTC. Translated: CASSLSRTGGPGGYTF. The chain combines TRBV27 with TRBJ1-2; TRBD1 might be the D (6 bases). Germline V gives CDR1 MNHEY, CDR2 SMNVEV (reference sequence). The CDR3 totals 16 residues. Trimming pared 0 bases from V and 7 bases from J, leaving 18 bases between.

V is TRBV2 and J is TRBJ1-1; D is ambiguous. The V gene lost 4 bases and the J gene lost 5 bases, with 11 bases spanning the gap. The CDR3 spans 13 residues. Germline values: CDR1 SNHLY, CDR2 FYNNEI. CDR3 DNA: TGTGCCAGCAGTGGGGGTCGGGGTACTGAAGCTTTCTTT. Translating gives CASSGGRGTEAFF.

The chain is built from TRBV28 and TRBJ2-7, with D possibly being TRBD1 (5 bases). Trimming left V 2 bases short and J 3 bases short, with 8 bases between. There are 13 residues in the CDR3. From germline, CDR1 is MDHEN and CDR2 SYDVKM. CDR3 bases: TGTGCCAGCAGTTTAGGACATCGCTACGAGCAGTACTTC. Its translation: CASSLGHRYEQYF.

The rearrangement joins TRBV27 to TRBJ2-7, with D possibly being TRBD1 (5 bases). The CDR3 covers 14 residues. Germline lookup yields CDR1 MNHEY and CDR2 SMNVEV (reference sequence). Trimming took off 2 bases at V and 5 bases at J, with 13 bases between the two ends. The CDR3 sequence is CASSLKGPIHEQYF. Written as DNA, the CDR3 is TGTGCCAGCAGTTTAAAGGGGCCAATTCACGAGCAGTACTTC.

This clone was recorded once. This chain links TRBV7-2 with TRBJ2-7; maybe TRBD1 (6 bases). Trimming took off 5 bases at V and 1 base at J, with 9 bases between the two ends. From germline, CDR1 is SGHTA and CDR2 FQGNSA. The CDR3 runs to 13 residues. The CDR3 DNA reads TGTGCCAGCAGCGTCGACAGGTCCTACGAGCAGTACTTC. It yields the protein CASSVDRSYEQYF.

CDR3 nucleotides: TGTGCCAGCTCACCAAGGAGGGTAGGATCTCTTAACAATGAGCAGTTCTTC. This encodes CASSPRRVGSLNNEQFF. V and J are TRBV18 and TRBJ2-1, with D perhaps TRBD2 (6 bases). Germline V lookup: CDR1 KGHSH, CDR2 LQKENI. The CDR3 spans 17 residues. V shed 2 bases and J shed 5 bases, with 19 bases lying between them.